This T cell receptor beta chain was observed in a study of blood T cell repertoires in COVID-19. Study summary: Acute-phase and convalescent COVID-19 samples originated in the United States, Italy and Spain.

Profiling relied on immunoSEQ multiplex PCR, and the TCRdb table lists in-frame clones only, not all of them. The sample lists roughly 300,000 clones; more than 80% were seen once. The receptor comes from a man in his late teens or twenties who had recovered from COVID-19. Input material: peripheral blood.

CDR3 amino acids: CASSADTSGASPEQYF. CDR3 sequence (DNA): TGTGCCAGCAGTGCGGATACTAGCGGTGCTTCTCCCGAGCAGTACTTC. The chain is built from TRBV6-2 or TRBV6-3 and TRBJ2-7, with 8 bases lining up with TRBD2. Germline V lookup: CDR1 MNHEY, CDR2 SVGEGT. This CDR3 has 16 amino acids. The ends lost 5 bases at V and 6 bases at J; junction bases unmatched: 15.